These T cell receptor beta chains were read from a single sample in a study of molecular identifiers for immune sequencing clone quantification. MiXCR, run by TCRdb on the PCR reads, gives a single entry per CDR3 protein. The sample has over 85,000 distinct CDR3 sequences; under 25% are singletons. Material for sequencing was naive CD8+ T cells from blood, with Jurkat cell RNA spiked in. These receptors were obtained from a human donor in good health. Some libraries in this study had Jurkat cell RNA spiked in. Both conserved end residues are part of each CDR3.

TRBJ2-1 TRBV4-3 CASSQPATLAGGPNEQFF
TRBJ2-1 TRBV6-5 CASSYSRGALQFF
TRBJ2-3 TRBV12-3/TRBV12-4 CASSIQTAHTQYF
TRBJ2-7 TRBV9 CASSVASGQDYEQYF
TRBJ2-7 TRBV27 CASSQGVEQYF
TRBJ2-7 TRBV6-6 CASSYSRETGDYEQYF
TRBJ1-3 TRBV13 CASSAKGISGNTIYF
TRBJ2-7 TRBV5-4 CASSGRQWPYEQYF
TRBJ2-7 TRBV7-9 CASSPVMLYEQYF
TRBJ1-5 TRBV6-2/TRBV6-3 CASSYIGSNQPQHF
TRBJ1-1 TRBV4-3 CASSQVGDRNTEAFF